This is a list of T cell receptor beta chains from one sample in a study of blood T cell repertoires in COVID-19. Some clones are missing from TCRdb's copy, which holds only in-frame ones; the method was immunoSEQ multiplex PCR. The sample holds about 140,000 clones, about 76% seen once. The sequencing sample was made of peripheral blood. The receptors were sampled from an older woman with active or convalescent COVID-19. CDR3s include the opening cysteine and the closing phenylalanine or tryptophan. D genes are given only for firm matches. Clone size, where shown, is once, few, many, or a class for clones that have expanded.

d_call	v_call	j_call	clone_size	cdr3_nt	cdr3_aa
-	TRBV7-2	TRBJ2-2	-	TGTGCCAGTGCCGTTGACTGGGGGCGGACCGGGGAGCTGTTTTTT	CASAVDWGRTGELFF
TRBD2	TRBV20-1	TRBJ2-1	once	TGCAGTGCTAGTCGGCCTAGCGGGGGGGCCCAGTTCTTC	CSASRPSGGAQFF
-	TRBV5-1	TRBJ2-2	few	TGCGCCAGCAGCCTTCAGGGGCCACGCCCTGGGGAGCTGTTTTTT	CASSLQGPRPGELFF
-	TRBV3-1/TRBV3-2	TRBJ2-6	-	TGTGCCAGCAGCCTCGTCGGGGCCAACGTCCTGACTTTC	CASSLVGANVLTF
TRBD1	TRBV28	TRBJ1-4	-	TGTGCCAGCAGCACACACAGGGGGCTGTATGAAAAACTGTTTTTT	CASSTHRGLYEKLFF
-	TRBV6-2/TRBV6-3	TRBJ2-7	-	TGTGCCAGCAGTCCACCGACAGGCGGGGAGCAGTACTTC	CASSPPTGGEQYF
TRBD1	TRBV10-3	TRBJ1-2	-	TGTGCCATCAGAGAATTAGCCGGGACAGGGTTCGGCTACACCTTC	CAIRELAGTGFGYTF
TRBD1	TRBV19	TRBJ1-5	once	TGTGCCAGTAGTACCACAGGGGGCTGGGAGCCCCAGCATTTT	CASSTTGGWEPQHF
TRBD2	TRBV4-1	TRBJ2-7	once	TGCGCCAGCAGCCAGGGACTAGAGTACGAGCAGTACTTC	CASSQGLEYEQYF
TRBD1	TRBV28	TRBJ1-1	-	TGTGCCAGCAGTTCCACAGGGGTCTTGAACACTGAAGCTTTCTTT	CASSSTGVLNTEAFF
TRBD2	TRBV7-2	TRBJ2-1	-	TGTGCCAGCACCCCTGTAATTTCCGGGACTAGCGGGAGGAGTAATGAGCAGTTCTTC	CASTPVISGTSGRSNEQFF
-	TRBV10-3	TRBJ1-1	-	TGTGCCATCAGTGAGCGCGACATCTACAGGGTCGGGGCTTCTGAAGCTTTCTTT	CAISERDIYRVGASEAFF
-	TRBV29-1	TRBJ2-5	-	TGCAGCGTTGCCGGCCGGGTCGGGCAAGAGACCCAGTACTTC	CSVAGRVGQETQYF
-	TRBV10-3	TRBJ1-3	-	TGTGCCATCAGTGAGTCGTCCAGGGCCGGAATGGGAAACACCATATATTTT	CAISESSRAGMGNTIYF
TRBD2	TRBV28	TRBJ2-1	-	TGTGCCAGCAGGTTTCATTCCAGGGAGCGTCGGGGGGTGGGGCGGGAGAACAATGAGCAGTTCTTC	CASRFHSRERRGVGRENNEQFF